This entry concerns a single TCR beta chain. As yet, its antigen is unknown. Arm-PCR of CDR3 regions with iRepertoire HTBI primers generated TCR beta libraries. TCRdb processed the multiplex PCR reads anew with MiXCR; each CDR3 protein has one entry. The sample has 420,000 or so distinct CDR3 sequences, over 15% seen once. The data were taken from a study of regulatory T cells in long-lasting Graves disease. About the research overall: Duration of antithyroid drug therapy among newly diagnosed Graves' patients was under 3 months. Study-wide findings and caveats: Persistent patients had a count of shared public clonotypes (about 2,700) that exceeded that of new patients (approximately 1,000).

Time point of the sample: newly diagnosed GD, antithyroid drugs for less than 3 months. The TCR library was made from RNA extracted from PBMCs. The source of the patients was an endocrinology department in Xi'an, China. These data were also filed under a second study, of T cells in Graves' hyperthyroidism and ophthalmopathy.

The sequenced sample was peripheral blood mononuclear cells (PBMCs), obtained at new diagnosis, from a patient treated with antithyroid drugs. This clonotype originated in a woman in her late teens or twenties with Graves disease.

The CDR3 DNA reads as TGTGCCAGCTACGAGCAGGGGGTAAGCAATCAGCCCCAGCATTTT. Translating gives CASYEQGVSNQPQHF. V and J are TRBV6-1 and TRBJ1-5; 7 bases are shared with TRBD1. The CDR3 totals 15 residues. Per the germline V gene, CDR1 is MNHNS and CDR2 is SASEGT. The V segment lost 8 bases and the J segment 1 base; nucleotides outside the gene matches: 8.